Below are 28 T cell receptor beta chains sequenced from a single sample in a study of beta chain features in type 1 diabetes. Their cognate antigens are unknown. The sequenced template was cDNA made from the entire isolated RNA. Clones were sequenced by immunoSEQ multiplex PCR, and TCRdb holds only the in-frame ones, with some missing. The sample has about 340,000 clones, approximately 12% seen once; the top ten hold roughly 0.015%. Overall study findings and caveats: A moderate, significant TCRB CDR3 shortening appeared in type 1 diabetes across four CD4+ subsets.

The sample comprised naive CD4+ T cells from blood. All receptors come from a woman younger than 35 with type 1 diabetes.

V is TRBV19 and J is TRBJ2-2; D may be TRBD2 (6 bases). Germline V gene data show CDR1 as LNHDA and CDR2 as SQIVND (reference sequence). The CDR3 has 13 amino acids. Trimming took 5 bases from V and 5 from J, leaving 9 bases between them. DNA of the CDR3: TGTGCCAGTAGTGCGGGACTGACCGGGGAGCTGTTTTTT. Translating it yields CASSAGLTGELFF.

The chain has TRBV30 and TRBJ2-3; a possible D gene is TRBD2 (6 bases). The germline CDR1 and CDR2 sequences are GTSNPN and SVGIG (reference sequence). The CDR3 totals 13 residues. The V end lost 7 bases, the J end lost 0 bases, and 11 bases lay between the germline ends. The CDR3 nucleotides read TGTGCCTCAGGGAGGTATAGCACAGATACGCAGTATTTT. This encodes CASGRYSTDTQYF.

The rearrangement joins TRBV7-7 to TRBJ1-4; tentative D call: TRBD1 (5 bases). V was clipped by 5 bases and J by 8 bases, with 9 bases between them. CDR1 and CDR2 (germline): SSHAT, FNYEAQ (reference sequence). There are 12 residues in the CDR3. This chain's CDR3 is CASSRPGEKLFF. CDR3 DNA: TGTGCCAGCAGCCGCCCAGGGGAAAAACTGTTTTTT. The whole variable domain, remainder taken from reference TRBV7-7 and TRBJ1-4, is GAGVSQSPRYKVTKRGQDVTLRCDPISSHATLYWYQQALGQGPEFLTYFNYEAQPDKSGLPSDRFSAERPEGSISTLTIQRTEQRDSAMYRCASSRPGEKLFFGSGTQLSVL.

This clone was picked up a small number of times. V and J are TRBV4-1 and TRBJ1-5, with D unresolved. Between the trimmed V and J ends, which lost 0 bases and 6 bases, there was a span of 12 bases. The CDR3 sequence is 15 residues long. Germline CDR1 and CDR2: MGHRA and YSYEKL. The CDR3: CASSQEPRSGQPQHF. The CDR3 DNA follows: TGCGCCAGCAGCCAAGAGCCGAGATCGGGTCAGCCCCAGCATTTT.

This clone was seen a handful of times. The rearrangement links TRBV5-1 to TRBJ2-1; weak D call: TRBD1 (5 bases). Germline V gene lookup returns CDR1 SGHRS and CDR2 YFSETQ. The CDR3 is 14 amino acids. Deletions cut 0 bases from V and 5 bases from J, with 9 bases between. The CDR3 region is CASSLVQENNEQFF. The CDR3, as DNA: TGCGCCAGCAGCTTGGTACAGGAGAACAATGAGCAGTTCTTC.

This clone was counted only a few times. This chain uses TRBV6-5 with TRBJ2-7; a possible D gene is TRBD1 (6 bases). The CDR3 is 16 amino acids. From germline, CDR1 is MNHEY and CDR2 SVGAGI. Trimming took off 0 bases at V and 2 bases at J, with 14 bases between the two ends. This chain's CDR3 is CASSYSMDRVTYEQYF. The CDR3 nucleotides are TGTGCCAGCAGTTACTCGATGGACAGAGTTACCTACGAGCAGTACTTC.

This chain joins TRBV2 and TRBJ1-5; the match to TRBD1 covers 7 bases. Unmatched junction bases numbered 8, after V lost 4 bases and J lost 11 bases. CDR1 is SNHLY, CDR2 FYNNEI, per germline. The CDR3 has 13 residues. The CDR3 region is CASSGGADRTQHF. Written as DNA, the CDR3 is TGTGCCAGCAGTGGGGGGGCGGACAGGACCCAGCATTTT.

The V call is TRBV5-1, the J call TRBJ2-7; a possible D gene is TRBD2 (5 bases). The CDR3 has 15 residues. Germline CDR1 and CDR2: SGHRS and YFSETQ. Trimming stripped 0 bases from V and 4 bases from J, with 14 bases between. The DNA of the CDR3 is TGCGCCAGCAGCTTGGGGTTGGGAGTCGATTACGAGCAGTACTTC. This codes for CASSLGLGVDYEQYF. The entire variable domain, with the rest obtained from reference TRBV5-1 and TRBJ2-7, is as follows: KAGVTQTPRYLIKTRGQQVTLSCSPISGHRSVSWYQQTPGQGLQFLFEYFSETQRNKGNFPGRFSGRQFSNSRSEMNVSTLELGDSALYLCASSLGLGVDYEQYFGPGTRLTVT.

This clone was picked up a small number of times. The chain employs TRBV20-1 and TRBJ2-7; D not certain. The length of the CDR3 is 10 residues. Trimming stripped 5 bases from V and 3 bases from J, with 5 bases between. From germline, CDR1 is DFQATT and CDR2 SNEGSKA (reference sequence). The CDR3 nucleotides are TGCAGTGCTTACAGCTACGAGCAGTACTTC. Protein: CSAYSYEQYF.

This clone turned up a few times. The rearrangement uses TRBV4-3 and TRBJ2-1; TRBD2 is a possible D gene (6 bases). The CDR3 runs 17 residues. The germline gives CDR1 LGHNA, CDR2 YSLEER. V shed 2 bases and J shed 0 bases, with 14 bases lying between them. This CDR3 reads CASSQMGLASSYNEQFF. In nucleotides, the CDR3 is TGCGCCAGCAGCCAAATGGGTCTAGCGAGCTCCTACAATGAGCAGTTCTTC.

V and J are TRBV28 and TRBJ1-5; D gene uncertain. There are 13 residues in the CDR3. Germline assignment: CDR1 MDHEN and CDR2 SYDVKM. The V end lost 5 bases, the J end lost 4 bases, and 9 bases lay between the germline ends. The CDR3: CASSGRPNQPQHF. As DNA, the CDR3 is TGTGCCAGCAGTGGGAGGCCGAATCAGCCCCAGCATTTT.

The V and J genes are TRBV29-1 and TRBJ1-4, with unresolved D. Deletions cut 4 bases from V and 10 bases from J, with 13 bases between. The CDR3 is 12 amino acids. CDR1 and CDR2 from the germline V gene are SQVTM and ANQGSEA. The CDR3 bases are TGCAGCGTTGCGGGGATTGATGGAAAACTGTTTTTT. This gives the protein CSVAGIDGKLFF.

In its sample, this clone was seen a few times. The DNA of the CDR3 is TGTGCCAGCAGCTCGGGACTAGCCGGGGAGCTGTTTTTT. Residues: CASSSGLAGELFF. The V call is TRBV5-4, the J call TRBJ2-2; TRBD2 aligns across 8 bases. This CDR3 comprises 13 residues. V lost 3 bases, J lost 6 bases, and 1 base stayed unmatched. In germline, CDR1 is SGHNT, CDR2 YYREEE (reference sequence).

Only a few counts were recorded for this clone. Other DNA sequences in the same sample also yield this CDR3. The rearrangement joins TRBV30 to TRBJ2-2, with TRBD1 as a possible D gene (6 bases). Germline V gene data show CDR1 as GTSNPN and CDR2 as SVGIG (reference sequence). This CDR3 is 15 amino acids long. V lost 0 bases to trimming and J lost 0 bases, with 8 bases between them. CDR3: CAWSVGGANTGELFF. CDR3 DNA: TGTGCCTGGAGTGTAGGGGGTGCGAACACCGGGGAGCTGTTTTTT. Full variable domain (remainder filled in from reference TRBV30 and TRBJ2-2): SQTIHQWPATLVQPVGSPLSLECTVEGTSNPNLYWYRQAAGRGLQLLFYSVGIGQISSEVPQNLSASRPQDRQFILSSKKLLLSDSGFYLCAWSVGGANTGELFFGEGSRLTVL.

This clone has a handful of counts. The chain recombines TRBV21-1 with TRBJ2-1; the table's D call of TRBD2 was not tested on the DNA. TRBV21-1 is a recognized pseudogene. This CDR3 has 16 amino acids. The CDR3 is CASSKDSPSNRNEQFF. For the CDR3, the DNA is TGTGCCAGCAGCAAAGATTCGCCTAGCAACCGGAATGAGCAGTTCTTC.

The gene calls are TRBV10-3 and TRBJ1-1; D may be TRBD1 (6 bases). The CDR3 sequence is 13 residues long. The germline gives CDR1 ENHRY, CDR2 SYGVKD. V lost 6 bases, J lost 1 base, and 9 bases lay in between. The CDR3 sequence: CAIRLTGNTEAFF. The DNA for the CDR3 is TGTGCCATCAGATTGACAGGGAACACTGAAGCTTTCTTT.

This clone was seen only a few times. V gene TRBV7-9 combines with J gene TRBJ2-1; no definite D call. V was clipped by 5 bases and J by 1 base, with 12 bases between them. The V gene's germline CDR1 is SEHNR and CDR2 FQNEAQ (reference sequence). The CDR3 runs 15 residues. This CDR3 is CASSTSLRSYNEQFF. The CDR3 nucleotides read TGTGCCAGCAGCACCTCGCTTCGGTCCTACAATGAGCAGTTCTTC.

This chain connects TRBV5-1 to TRBJ2-5, with D tentatively TRBD2 (6 bases). The germline V gene encodes CDR1 SGHRS and CDR2 YFSETQ. The length of the CDR3 is 16 residues. Deletions cut 1 base from V and 4 bases from J, with 17 bases between. The CDR3 spells CASSLSGTPKSETQYF. The CDR3 nucleotides are TGCGCCAGCAGCTTGTCCGGGACTCCTAAGTCAGAGACCCAGTACTTC.

DNA for the CDR3: TGTGCCAGCAGGCCCGGGACAGGGCACATTGGCTACACCTTC. Protein: CASRPGTGHIGYTF. The chain carries TRBV5-4 and TRBJ1-2, with 9 bases that match TRBD1. Unmatched junction bases numbered 9, after V lost 5 bases and J lost 7 bases. The V gene's germline CDR1 is SGHNT and CDR2 YYREEE (reference sequence). The CDR3 has 14 amino acids. The variable domain in full, completed from reference TRBV5-4 and TRBJ1-2, reads ETGVTQSPTHLIKTRGQQVTLRCSSQSGHNTVSWYQQALGQGPQFIFQYYREEENGRGNFPPRFSGLQFPNYSSELNVNALELDDSALYLCASRPGTGHIGYTFGSGTRLTVV.

This clone showed up just a few times. This rearrangement joins TRBV7-2 to TRBJ2-1; 10 bases align to TRBD2. The CDR3 runs to 14 residues. The V gene's germline CDR1 is SGHTA and CDR2 FQGNSA. Trimming cost V 6 bases and J 8 bases; bases outside gene matches: 7. The CDR3 sequence: CASSKGLAGDEQFF. CDR3 bases: TGTGCCAGCAGTAAGGGGCTAGCGGGAGATGAGCAGTTCTTC.

This clone was counted between two and nine times. J is TRBJ2-1 and V is TRBV19; possibly TRBD1 for D (6 bases). CDR1 and CDR2 from the germline V gene are LNHDA and SQIVND (reference sequence). The CDR3 runs 16 residues. V was shortened by 9 bases and J by 4 bases, with 22 bases between the two germline ends. The CDR3 here is CASSPRGQKGYNEQFF. The DNA of the CDR3 is TGTGCCAGCAGCCCCCGGGGACAAAAAGGGTACAATGAGCAGTTCTTC.

This clone showed up just a few times. V and J are TRBV28 and TRBJ2-2, with D possibly TRBD1 on 6 matching bases. The length of the CDR3 is 17 residues. With 7 bases removed from V and 7 bases from J, the gap between germline ends came to 25 bases. Germline V lookup: CDR1 MDHEN, CDR2 SYDVKM. CDR3 region: CASIRWGLPGVVGELFF. The CDR3 DNA reads TGTGCCAGCATCCGATGGGGCCTGCCAGGGGTGGTCGGGGAGCTGTTTTTT.

Comment on this clone: The sample has other DNA sequences that encode this CDR3 too. In DNA, the CDR3 is TGTGCCAGCTCACCGCGAGAAGAGACCCAGTACTTC. The encoded protein is CASSPREETQYF. The chain couples TRBV18 to TRBJ2-5, with D hard to call. Germline-derived CDR1 and CDR2 are KGHSH and LQKENI. Trimming removed 3 bases from V and 3 bases from J, with 5 bases in between. The length of the CDR3 is 12 residues.

V and J are TRBV29-1 and TRBJ2-5; D unresolved. Trimming shortened V by 4 bases and J by 4 bases, and 13 bases separated the two germline ends. CDR1 and CDR2 from the germline V gene are SQVTM and ANQGSEA. This CDR3 region has 13 residues. CDR3 region: CSVAFSGGETQYF. CDR3 coding DNA: TGCAGCGTTGCCTTCTCGGGTGGAGAGACCCAGTACTTC.

This chain uses TRBV18 with TRBJ1-1; the D is unclear. Germline CDR1 and CDR2: KGHSH and LQKENI. V gave up 3 bases and J gave up 8 bases, with 7 bases separating them. The CDR3 runs 11 residues. CDR3 residues: CASSPGREAFF. The CDR3 DNA sequence: TGTGCCAGCTCACCGGGCAGGGAAGCTTTCTTT. The full variable domain, its missing parts supplied by reference TRBV18 and TRBJ1-1, is NAGVMQNPRHLVRRRGQEARLRCSPMKGHSHVYWYRQLPEEGLKFMVYLQKENIIDESGMPKERFSAEFPKEGPSILRIQQVVRGDSAAYFCASSPGREAFFGQGTRLTVV.

This chain joins TRBV29-1 and TRBJ2-1, with D tentatively TRBD2 (6 bases). Germline V gene sequence: CDR1 SQVTM, CDR2 ANQGSEA. The germline V and J ends were trimmed by 1 base and 0 bases, with 10 bases remaining between them. The CDR3 contains 15 residues. The CDR3 DNA follows: TGCAGCGTTGAAGGGGGACTGCCCTCCTACAATGAGCAGTTCTTC. Amino acids: CSVEGGLPSYNEQFF.

This clone was detected only a few times. The J gene is TRBJ1-1, the V gene TRBV2; 8 bases are a match to TRBD1. This CDR3 region has 14 residues. The germline V gene has CDR1 SNHLY and CDR2 FYNNEI. The ends lost 6 bases at V and 0 bases at J; junction bases unmatched: 3. CDR3 amino acids: CASRRTGMNTEAFF. The CDR3, as DNA: TGTGCCAGCAGGCGGACAGGGATGAACACTGAAGCTTTCTTT.

This clone was counted only a few times. The V gene is TRBV7-9, the J gene TRBJ1-1; TRBD1 matches 8 bases. J gave up 1 base and V 4 bases, and 5 bases lay outside the gene matches. Germline CDR1 is SEHNR and CDR2 is FQNEAQ (reference sequence). This CDR3 region has 15 residues. CDR3 residues: CASSSRTGRNTEAFF. DNA for the CDR3: TGTGCCAGCAGCTCTAGGACAGGGCGGAACACTGAAGCTTTCTTT.